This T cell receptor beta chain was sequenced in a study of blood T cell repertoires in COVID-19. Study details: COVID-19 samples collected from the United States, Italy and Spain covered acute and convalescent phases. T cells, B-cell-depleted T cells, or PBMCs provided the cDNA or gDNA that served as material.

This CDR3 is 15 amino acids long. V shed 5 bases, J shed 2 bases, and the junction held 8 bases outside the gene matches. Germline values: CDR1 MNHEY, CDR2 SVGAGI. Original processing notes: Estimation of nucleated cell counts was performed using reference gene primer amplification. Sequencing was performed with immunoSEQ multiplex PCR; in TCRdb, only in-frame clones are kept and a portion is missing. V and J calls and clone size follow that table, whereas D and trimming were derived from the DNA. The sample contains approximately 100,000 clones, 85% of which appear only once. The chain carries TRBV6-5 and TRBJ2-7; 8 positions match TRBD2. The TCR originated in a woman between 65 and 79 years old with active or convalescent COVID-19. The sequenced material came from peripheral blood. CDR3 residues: CASSNTGRATYEQYF. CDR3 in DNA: TGTGCCAGCAGTAATACCGGGAGGGCCACCTACGAGCAGTACTTC.